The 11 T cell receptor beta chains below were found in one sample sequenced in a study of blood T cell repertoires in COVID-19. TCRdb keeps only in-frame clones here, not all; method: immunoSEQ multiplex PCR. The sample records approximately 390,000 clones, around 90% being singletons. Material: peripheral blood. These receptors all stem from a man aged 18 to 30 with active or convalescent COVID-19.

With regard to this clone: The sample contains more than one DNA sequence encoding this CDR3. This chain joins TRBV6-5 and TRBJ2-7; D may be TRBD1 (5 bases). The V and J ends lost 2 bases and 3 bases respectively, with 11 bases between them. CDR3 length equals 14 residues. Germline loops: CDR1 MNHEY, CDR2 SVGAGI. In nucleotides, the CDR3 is TGTGCCAGCAGTTACGGGTCAGGGTACTACGAGCAGTACTTC. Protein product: CASSYGSGYYEQYF.

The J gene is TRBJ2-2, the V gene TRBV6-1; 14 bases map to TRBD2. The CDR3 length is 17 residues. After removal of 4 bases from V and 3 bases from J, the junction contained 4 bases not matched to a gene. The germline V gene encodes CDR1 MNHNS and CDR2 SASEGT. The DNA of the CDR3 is TGTGCCAGCAGTGGACTAGCGGGGGGGCCGGACACCGGGGAGCTGTTTTTT. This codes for CASSGLAGGPDTGELFF.

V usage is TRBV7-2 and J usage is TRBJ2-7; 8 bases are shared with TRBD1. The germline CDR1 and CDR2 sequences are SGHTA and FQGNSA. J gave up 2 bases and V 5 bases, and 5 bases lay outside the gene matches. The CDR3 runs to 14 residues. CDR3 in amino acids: CASSPGTGTYEQYF. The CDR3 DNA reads TGTGCCAGCAGCCCAGGGACAGGCACCTACGAGCAGTACTTC.

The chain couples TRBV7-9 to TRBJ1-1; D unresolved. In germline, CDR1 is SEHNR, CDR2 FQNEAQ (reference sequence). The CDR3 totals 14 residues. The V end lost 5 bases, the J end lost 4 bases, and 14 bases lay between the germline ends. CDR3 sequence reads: CASSPLAGGTEAFF. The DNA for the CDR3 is TGTGCCAGCAGCCCTTTGGCAGGAGGCACTGAAGCTTTCTTT.

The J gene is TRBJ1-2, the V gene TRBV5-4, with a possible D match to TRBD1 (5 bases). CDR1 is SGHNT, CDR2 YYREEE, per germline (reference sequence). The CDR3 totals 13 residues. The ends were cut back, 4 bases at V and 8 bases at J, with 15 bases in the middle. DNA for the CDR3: TGTGCCAGCAGCACGTCTGGGGGGTGGGGCTACACCTTC. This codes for CASSTSGGWGYTF.

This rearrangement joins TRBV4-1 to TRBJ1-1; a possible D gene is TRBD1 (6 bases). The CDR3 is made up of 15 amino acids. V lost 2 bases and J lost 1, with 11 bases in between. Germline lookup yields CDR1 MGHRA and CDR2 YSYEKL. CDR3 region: CASSQRGTPNTEAFF. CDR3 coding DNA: TGCGCCAGCAGCCAACGAGGGACACCGAACACTGAAGCTTTCTTT.

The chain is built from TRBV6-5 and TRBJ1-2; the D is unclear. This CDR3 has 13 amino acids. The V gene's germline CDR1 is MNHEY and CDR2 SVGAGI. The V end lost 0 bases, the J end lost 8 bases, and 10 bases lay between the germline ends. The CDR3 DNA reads TGTGCCAGCAGTTACTCTGGAGGAGCGGGCTACACCTTC. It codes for CASSYSGGAGYTF.

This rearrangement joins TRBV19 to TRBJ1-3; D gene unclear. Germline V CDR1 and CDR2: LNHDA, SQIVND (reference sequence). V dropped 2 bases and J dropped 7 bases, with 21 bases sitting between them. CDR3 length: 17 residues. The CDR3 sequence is CASSINFRSLLGNTIYF. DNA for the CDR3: TGTGCCAGTAGTATAAATTTCCGGTCCCTGCTCGGGAACACCATATATTTT.

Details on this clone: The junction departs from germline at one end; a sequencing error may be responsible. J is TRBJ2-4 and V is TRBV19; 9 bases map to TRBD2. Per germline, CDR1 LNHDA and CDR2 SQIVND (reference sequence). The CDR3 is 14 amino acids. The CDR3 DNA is TGTGCCAGTAGTCCGGGACCGGGGTGGGGACTAGCCTTTTTT. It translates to CASSPGPGWGLAFF.

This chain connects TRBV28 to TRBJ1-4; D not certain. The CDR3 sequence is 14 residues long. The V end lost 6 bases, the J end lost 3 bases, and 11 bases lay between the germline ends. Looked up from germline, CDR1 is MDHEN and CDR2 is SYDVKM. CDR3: CASSLREPNEKLFF. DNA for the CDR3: TGTGCCAGCAGCCTAAGGGAGCCTAATGAAAAACTGTTTTTT.

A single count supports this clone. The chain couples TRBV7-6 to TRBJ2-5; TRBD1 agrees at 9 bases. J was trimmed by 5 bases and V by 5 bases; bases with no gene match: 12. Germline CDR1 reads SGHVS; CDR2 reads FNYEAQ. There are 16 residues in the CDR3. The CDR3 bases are TGTGCCAGCAGCCCTCCCCCACGGACAGGGGTCGAGACCCAGTACTTC. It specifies CASSPPPRTGVETQYF.